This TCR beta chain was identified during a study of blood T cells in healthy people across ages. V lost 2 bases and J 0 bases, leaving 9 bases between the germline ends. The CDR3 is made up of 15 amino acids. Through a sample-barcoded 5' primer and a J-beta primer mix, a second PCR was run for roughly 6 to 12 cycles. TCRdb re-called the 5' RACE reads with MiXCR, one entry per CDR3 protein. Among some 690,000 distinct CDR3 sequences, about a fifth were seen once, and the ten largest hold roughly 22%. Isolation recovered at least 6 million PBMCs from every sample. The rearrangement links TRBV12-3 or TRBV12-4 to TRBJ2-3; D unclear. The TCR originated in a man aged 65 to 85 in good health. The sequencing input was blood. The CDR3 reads CASSLNVGSTDTQYF. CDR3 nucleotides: TGTGCCAGCAGTTTAAACGTTGGAAGCACAGATACGCAGTATTTT.